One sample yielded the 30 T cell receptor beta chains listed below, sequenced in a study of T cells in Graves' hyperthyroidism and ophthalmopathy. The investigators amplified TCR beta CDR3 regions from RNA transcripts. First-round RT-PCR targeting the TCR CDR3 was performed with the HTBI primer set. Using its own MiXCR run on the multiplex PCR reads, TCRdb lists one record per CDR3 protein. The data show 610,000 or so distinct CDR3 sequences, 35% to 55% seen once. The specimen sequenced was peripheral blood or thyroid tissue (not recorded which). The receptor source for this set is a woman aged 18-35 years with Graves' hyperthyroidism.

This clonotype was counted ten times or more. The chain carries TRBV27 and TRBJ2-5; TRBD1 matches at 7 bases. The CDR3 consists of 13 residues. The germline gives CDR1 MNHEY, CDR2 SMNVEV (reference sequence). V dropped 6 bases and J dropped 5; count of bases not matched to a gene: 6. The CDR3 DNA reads TGTGCCAGCAGGATGACAGGGACGGAGACCCAGTACTTC. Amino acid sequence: CASRMTGTETQYF.

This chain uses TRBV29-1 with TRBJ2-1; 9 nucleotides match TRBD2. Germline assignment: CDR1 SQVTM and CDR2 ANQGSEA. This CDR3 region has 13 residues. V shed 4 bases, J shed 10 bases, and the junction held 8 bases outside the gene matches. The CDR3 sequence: CSVAMGLAFEQFF. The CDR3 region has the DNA TGCAGCGTTGCTATGGGACTAGCATTCGAGCAGTTCTTC.

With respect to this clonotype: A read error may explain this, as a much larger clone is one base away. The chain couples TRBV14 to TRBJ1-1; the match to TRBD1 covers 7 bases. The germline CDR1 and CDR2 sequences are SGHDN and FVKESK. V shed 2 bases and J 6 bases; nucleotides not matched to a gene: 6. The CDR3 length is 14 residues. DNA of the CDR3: TGTGCCAGCAGCCAAAGACAGGGATGGGCTGAAGCTTTCTTT. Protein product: CASSQRQGWAEAFF.

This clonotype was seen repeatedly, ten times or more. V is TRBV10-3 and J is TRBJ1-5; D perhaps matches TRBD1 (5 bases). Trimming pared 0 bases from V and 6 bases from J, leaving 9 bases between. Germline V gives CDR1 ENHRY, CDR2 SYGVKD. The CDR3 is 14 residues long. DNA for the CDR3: TGTGCCATCAGTGAGTCGGGGGGAGGTCAGCCCCAGCATTTT. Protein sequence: CAISESGGGQPQHF.

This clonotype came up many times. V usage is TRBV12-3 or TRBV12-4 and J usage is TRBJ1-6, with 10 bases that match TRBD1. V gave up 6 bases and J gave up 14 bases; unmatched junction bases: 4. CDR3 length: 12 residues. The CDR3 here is CASRDRGSALHF. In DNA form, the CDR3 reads TGTGCCAGCAGGGACAGGGGGTCAGCCCTCCACTTT.

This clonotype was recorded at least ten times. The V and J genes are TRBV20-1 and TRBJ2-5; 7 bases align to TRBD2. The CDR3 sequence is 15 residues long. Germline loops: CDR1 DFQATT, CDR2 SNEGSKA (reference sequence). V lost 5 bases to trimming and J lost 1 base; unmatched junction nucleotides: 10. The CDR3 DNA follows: TGCAGTGCTCCCATCGGGGGGTACAGCCAAGAGACCCAGTACTTC. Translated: CSAPIGGYSQETQYF.

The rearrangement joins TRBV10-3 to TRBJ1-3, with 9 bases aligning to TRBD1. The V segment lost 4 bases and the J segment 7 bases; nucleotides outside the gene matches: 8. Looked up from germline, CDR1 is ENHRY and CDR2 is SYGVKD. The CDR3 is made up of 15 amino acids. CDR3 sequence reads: CAISGGSGQGNTIYF. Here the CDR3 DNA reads TGTGCCATCAGTGGCGGGTCTGGACAGGGGAACACCATATATTTT.

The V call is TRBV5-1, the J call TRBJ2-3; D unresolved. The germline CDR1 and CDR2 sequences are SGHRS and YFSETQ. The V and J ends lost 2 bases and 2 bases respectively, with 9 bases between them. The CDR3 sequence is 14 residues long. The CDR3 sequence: CASSFHQDTDTQYF. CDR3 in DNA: TGCGCCAGCAGCTTTCACCAGGACACAGATACGCAGTATTTT.

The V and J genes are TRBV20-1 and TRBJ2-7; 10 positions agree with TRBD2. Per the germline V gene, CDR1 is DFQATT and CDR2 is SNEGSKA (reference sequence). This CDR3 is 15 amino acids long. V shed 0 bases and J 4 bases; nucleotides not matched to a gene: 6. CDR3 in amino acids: CSARDYASGSYEQYF. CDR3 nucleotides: TGCAGTGCTAGAGATTATGCTAGCGGGAGTTACGAGCAGTACTTC.

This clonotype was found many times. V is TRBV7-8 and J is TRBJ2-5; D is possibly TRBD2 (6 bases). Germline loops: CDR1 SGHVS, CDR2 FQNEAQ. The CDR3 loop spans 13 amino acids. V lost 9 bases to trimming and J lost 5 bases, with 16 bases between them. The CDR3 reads CASTHRRGETQYF. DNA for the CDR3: TGTGCCAGTACCCATCGCCGGGGGGAGACCCAGTACTTC.

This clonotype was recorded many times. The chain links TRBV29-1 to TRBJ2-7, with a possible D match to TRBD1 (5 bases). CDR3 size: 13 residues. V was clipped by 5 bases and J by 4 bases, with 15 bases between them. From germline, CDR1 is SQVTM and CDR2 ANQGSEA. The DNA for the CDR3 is TGCAGCGTTAGGGGCAGCCAGGCGTACGAGCAGTACTTC. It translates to CSVRGSQAYEQYF.

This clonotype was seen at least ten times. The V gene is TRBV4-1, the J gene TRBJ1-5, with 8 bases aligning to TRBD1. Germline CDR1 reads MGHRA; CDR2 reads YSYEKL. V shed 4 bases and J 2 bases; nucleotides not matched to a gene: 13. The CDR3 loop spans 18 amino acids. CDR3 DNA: TGCGCCAGCAGCCCCGATGACAGGGGAGAGATAGGCAATCAGCCCCAGCATTTT. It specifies CASSPDDRGEIGNQPQHF.

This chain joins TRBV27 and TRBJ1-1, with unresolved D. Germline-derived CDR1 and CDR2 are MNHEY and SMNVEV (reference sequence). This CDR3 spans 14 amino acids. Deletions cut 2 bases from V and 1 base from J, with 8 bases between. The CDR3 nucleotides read TGTGCCAGCAGTTTACGGGGTTCGAACACTGAAGCTTTCTTT. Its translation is CASSLRGSNTEAFF.

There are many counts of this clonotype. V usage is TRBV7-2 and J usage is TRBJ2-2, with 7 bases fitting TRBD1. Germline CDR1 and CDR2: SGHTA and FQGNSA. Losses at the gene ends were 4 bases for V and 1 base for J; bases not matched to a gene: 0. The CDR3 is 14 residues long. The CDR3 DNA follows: TGTGCCAGCAGCTGGACAGGGAACACCGGGGAGCTGTTTTTT. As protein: CASSWTGNTGELFF.

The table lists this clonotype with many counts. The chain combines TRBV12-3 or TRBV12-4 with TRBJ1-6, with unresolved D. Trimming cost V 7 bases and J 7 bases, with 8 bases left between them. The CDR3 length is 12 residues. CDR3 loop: CASTGGNSPLHF. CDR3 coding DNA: TGTGCCAGCACGGGCGGCAATTCACCCCTCCACTTT.

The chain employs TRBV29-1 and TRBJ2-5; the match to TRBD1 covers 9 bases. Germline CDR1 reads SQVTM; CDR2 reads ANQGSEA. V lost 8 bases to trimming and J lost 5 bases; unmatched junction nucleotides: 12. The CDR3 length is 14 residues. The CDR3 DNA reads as TGCAGCTTGGCTGACAGGGGGAGGGTGGAGACCCAGTACTTC. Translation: CSLADRGRVETQYF. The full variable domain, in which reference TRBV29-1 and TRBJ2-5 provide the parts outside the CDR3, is SAVISQKPSRDICQRGTSLTIQCQVDSQVTMMFWYRQQPGQSLTLIATANQGSEATYESGFVIDKFPISRPNLTFSTLTVSNMSPEDSSIYLCSLADRGRVETQYFGPGTRLLVL.

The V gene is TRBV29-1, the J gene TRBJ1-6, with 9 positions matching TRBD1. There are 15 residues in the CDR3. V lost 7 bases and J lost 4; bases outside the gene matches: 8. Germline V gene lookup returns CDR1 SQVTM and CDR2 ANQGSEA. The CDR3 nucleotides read TGCAGCGCTAGACAGGGGGGGCAATATAATTCACCCCTCCACTTT. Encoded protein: CSARQGGQYNSPLHF.

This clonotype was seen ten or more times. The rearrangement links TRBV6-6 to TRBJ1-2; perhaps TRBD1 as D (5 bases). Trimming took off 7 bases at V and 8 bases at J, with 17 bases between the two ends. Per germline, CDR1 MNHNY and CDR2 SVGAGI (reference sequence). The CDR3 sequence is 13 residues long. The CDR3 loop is CASTSQAGGGYTF. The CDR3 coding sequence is TGTGCCAGCACTTCACAGGCAGGCGGCGGCTACACCTTC.

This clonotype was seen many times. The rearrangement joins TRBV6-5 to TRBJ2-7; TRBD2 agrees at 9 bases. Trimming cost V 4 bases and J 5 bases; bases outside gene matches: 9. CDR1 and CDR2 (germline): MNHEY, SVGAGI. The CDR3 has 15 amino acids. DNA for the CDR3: TGTGCCAGCAGTTCTCCCTTAGCGGGAGCAGACGAGCAGTACTTC. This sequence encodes CASSSPLAGADEQYF.

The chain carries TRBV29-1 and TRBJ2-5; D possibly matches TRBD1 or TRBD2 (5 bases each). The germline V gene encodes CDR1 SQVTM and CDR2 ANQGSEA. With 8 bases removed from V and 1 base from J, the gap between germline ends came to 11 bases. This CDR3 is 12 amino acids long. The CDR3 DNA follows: TGCAGCTTAGCCGGGACCCAAGAGACCCAGTACTTC. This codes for CSLAGTQETQYF.

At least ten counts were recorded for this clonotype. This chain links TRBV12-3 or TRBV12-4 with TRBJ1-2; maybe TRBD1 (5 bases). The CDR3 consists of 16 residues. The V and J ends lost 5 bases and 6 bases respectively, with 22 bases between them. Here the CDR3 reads CASSRPGPLVADGYTF. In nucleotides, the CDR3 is TGTGCCAGCAGTCGGCCGGGACCCTTGGTGGCGGATGGCTACACCTTC.

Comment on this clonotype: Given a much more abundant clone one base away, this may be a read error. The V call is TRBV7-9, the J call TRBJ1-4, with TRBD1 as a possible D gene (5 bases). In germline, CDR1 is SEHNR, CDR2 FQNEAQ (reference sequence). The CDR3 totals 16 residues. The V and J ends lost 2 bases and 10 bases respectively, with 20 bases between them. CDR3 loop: CASSLLVLRGDGKLFF. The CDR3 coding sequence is TGTGCCAGCAGCTTATTGGTTTTGAGGGGAGATGGAAAACTGTTTTTT.

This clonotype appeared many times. In DNA, the CDR3 is TGCGCCAGCAGCTTAACGCCGACAGGCACAGGCATGAACACTGAAGCTTTCTTT. Translated: CASSLTPTGTGMNTEAFF. V is TRBV5-1 and J is TRBJ1-1, with a possible D match to TRBD1 (6 bases). The V end was cut by 2 bases, the J end by 0 bases, with 20 bases between. Germline V gene sequence: CDR1 SGHRS, CDR2 YFSETQ. The CDR3 contains 18 residues.

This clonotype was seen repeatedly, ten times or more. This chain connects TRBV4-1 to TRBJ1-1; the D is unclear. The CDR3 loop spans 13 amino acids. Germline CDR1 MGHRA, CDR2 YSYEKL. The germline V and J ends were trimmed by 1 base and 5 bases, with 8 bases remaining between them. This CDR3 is CASSQAAGTEAFF. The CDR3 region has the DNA TGCGCCAGCAGCCAAGCTGCGGGAACTGAAGCTTTCTTT.

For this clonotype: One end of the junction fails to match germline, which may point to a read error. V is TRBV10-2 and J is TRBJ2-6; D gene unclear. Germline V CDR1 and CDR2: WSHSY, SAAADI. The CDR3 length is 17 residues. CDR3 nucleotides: TGTGCCAGCAGCTCATTTATGTCCGGCTCTGGGGCCAACGTCCTGACTTTC. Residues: CASSSFMSGSGANVLTF.

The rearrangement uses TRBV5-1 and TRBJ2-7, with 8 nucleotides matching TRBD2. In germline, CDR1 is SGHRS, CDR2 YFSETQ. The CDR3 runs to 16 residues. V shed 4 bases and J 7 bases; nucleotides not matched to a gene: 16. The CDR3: CASSQAGGSSYNEQYF. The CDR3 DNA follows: TGCGCCAGCAGCCAGGCGGGGGGAAGCTCCTACAATGAGCAGTACTTC.

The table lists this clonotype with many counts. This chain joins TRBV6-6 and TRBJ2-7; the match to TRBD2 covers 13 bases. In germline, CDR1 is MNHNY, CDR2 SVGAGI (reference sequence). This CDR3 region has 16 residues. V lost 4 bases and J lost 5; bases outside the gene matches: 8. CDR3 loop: CASSSRLAGGAHEQYF. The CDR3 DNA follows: TGTGCCAGCAGTTCCAGACTAGCGGGAGGTGCCCACGAGCAGTACTTC.

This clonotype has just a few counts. In nucleotides, the CDR3 is TGTGCCAGCGCACGGACTAGCGGTCTGGAGGAGCAGTTCTTC. Translation: CASARTSGLEEQFF. This sequence joins TRBV2 and TRBJ2-1; TRBD2 matches at 10 bases. CDR3 size: 14 residues. The germline CDR1 and CDR2 sequences are SNHLY and FYNNEI. The ends lost 8 bases at V and 10 bases at J; junction bases unmatched: 11.

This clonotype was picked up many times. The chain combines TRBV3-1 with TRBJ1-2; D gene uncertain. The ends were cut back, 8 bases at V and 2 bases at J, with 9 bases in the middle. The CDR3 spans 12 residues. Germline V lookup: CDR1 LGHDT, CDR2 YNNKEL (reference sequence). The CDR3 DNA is TGTGCCAGCCACGGGCCCAACTATGGCTACACCTTC. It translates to CASHGPNYGYTF. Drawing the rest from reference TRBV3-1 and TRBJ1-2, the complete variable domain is DTAVSQTPKYLVTQMGNDKSIKCEQNLGHDTMYWYKQDSKKFLKIMFSYNNKELIINETVPNRFSPKSPDKAHLNLHINSLELGDSAVYFCASHGPNYGYTFGSGTRLTVV.

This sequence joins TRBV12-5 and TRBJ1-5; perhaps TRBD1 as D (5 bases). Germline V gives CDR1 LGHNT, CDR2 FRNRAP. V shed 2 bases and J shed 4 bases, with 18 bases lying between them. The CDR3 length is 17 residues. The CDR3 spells CASGLPGTNRGNQPQHF. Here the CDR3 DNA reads TGTGCTAGTGGTTTGCCGGGGACTAACCGGGGTAATCAGCCCCAGCATTTT.